Below, 8 T cell receptor beta chains from the same sample are listed, as sequenced in a study of blood T cell repertoires in COVID-19. Measured with immunoSEQ multiplex PCR; TCRdb has only the in-frame clones, and not every one. The data show some 200,000 clones, 90% to 95% seen once. Sequencing was carried out using peripheral blood. The receptor set was obtained from a man aged 25-45 years with COVID-19, enrolled during active disease.

The chain combines TRBV4-1 with TRBJ2-5; TRBD1 aligns across 8 bases. V trimming: 1 base; J trimming: 3 bases; junction bases outside the gene matches: 4. From germline, CDR1 is MGHRA and CDR2 YSYEKL. This CDR3 region has 15 residues. The CDR3 DNA reads TGCGCCAGCAGCCAAGCAGGGGGCGGGGAAGAGACCCAGTACTTC. It encodes CASSQAGGGEETQYF.

This chain uses TRBV5-4 with TRBJ2-3; the match to TRBD2 covers 12 bases. V gave up 0 bases and J gave up 0 bases; unmatched junction bases: 2. CDR1 SGHNT and CDR2 YYREEE come from the germline V gene (reference sequence). CDR3 length equals 17 residues. The CDR3 sequence is CASSLGLAGASTDTQYF. The CDR3 nucleotides read TGTGCCAGCAGCTTGGGACTAGCGGGGGCTAGCACAGATACGCAGTATTTT.

In this sample, this clone turned up once. Here the CDR3 DNA reads TGTGCCAGCTCACCCCTCACGGGACTAGCGGGGGTTGTCTCCTACAATGAGCAGTTCTTC. Encoded protein: CASSPLTGLAGVVSYNEQFF. The chain employs TRBV18 and TRBJ2-1; 14 positions match TRBD2. The junction had 10 bases not matched to a gene; V was cut back by 3 bases and J by 0 bases. Germline V lookup: CDR1 KGHSH, CDR2 LQKENI. CDR3 size: 20 residues.

The genes are TRBV4-1 and TRBJ2-5; 9 nucleotides match TRBD2. Per the germline V gene, CDR1 is MGHRA and CDR2 is YSYEKL. CDR3 length: 18 amino acids. J gave up 1 base and V 0 bases, and 9 bases lay outside the gene matches. Written as DNA, the CDR3 is TGCGCCAGCAGCCAAGACCCCCCTAGCGGGGCTTTCCAAGAGACCCAGTACTTC. Translating gives CASSQDPPSGAFQETQYF.

The chain employs TRBV10-3 and TRBJ2-4; D is ambiguous. Germline V CDR1 and CDR2: ENHRY, SYGVKD. The V gene lost 3 bases and the J gene lost 11 bases, with 8 bases spanning the gap. The CDR3 runs 11 residues. The CDR3, as DNA: TGTGCCATCAGTGACAGTACCCTTCAGTACTTC. Its translation: CAISDSTLQYF.

The chain joins TRBV2 to TRBJ1-4, with D hard to call. Germline V gene lookup returns CDR1 SNHLY and CDR2 FYNNEI. The V end lost 5 bases, the J end lost 5 bases, and 9 bases lay between the germline ends. CDR3 size: 13 residues. The CDR3 reads CASSMAVNEKLFF. CDR3 coding DNA: TGTGCCAGCAGTATGGCAGTAAATGAAAAACTGTTTTTT. The complete variable domain, with remaining parts taken from reference TRBV2 and TRBJ1-4, reads EPEVTQTPSHQVTQMGQEVILRCVPISNHLYFYWYRQILGQKVEFLVSFYNNEISEKSEIFDDQFSVERPDGSNFTLKIRSTKLEDSAMYFCASSMAVNEKLFFGSGTQLSVL.

V usage is TRBV19 and J usage is TRBJ2-3, with 9 bases matching TRBD2. The germline gives CDR1 LNHDA, CDR2 SQIVND (reference sequence). Trimming removed 6 bases from V and 2 bases from J; junction bases left unmatched: 12. The CDR3 length is 17 residues. CDR3 sequence: CASRPPPGGGVTDTQYF. As DNA, the CDR3 is TGTGCCAGTAGGCCCCCCCCCGGCGGGGGGGTCACAGATACGCAGTATTTT.

The V and J genes are TRBV5-5 and TRBJ1-1; D perhaps matches TRBD1 (5 bases). V was trimmed by 2 bases and J by 10 bases, leaving 15 bases between them. This CDR3 has 13 amino acids. Per the germline V gene, CDR1 is SGHKS and CDR2 is YYEKEE (reference sequence). This CDR3 is CASSFRGVEVAFF. The CDR3 nucleotides read TGTGCCAGCAGCTTCCGGGGGGTCGAAGTAGCTTTCTTT.